The 28 T cell receptor beta chains below were found in one sample sequenced in a study of response to subunit inactivated influenza vaccine. One entry per CDR3 protein, called by TCRdb with MiXCR from the RT-PCR reads. The sample includes about 650,000 distinct CDR3 sequences, less than 20% seen only once; the top ten take around 10%. Sequenced here: PBMCs from blood, sampled roughly 12 days after vaccination. The receptors were sampled from a man between 45 and 60 years old who received an inactivated influenza vaccine.

This clonotype was counted only a few times. The chain is built from TRBV28 and TRBJ2-7; TRBD2 agrees at 9 bases. CDR1 and CDR2 (germline): MDHEN, SYDVKM. CDR3 length: 13 residues. Trimming at V came to 7 bases and at J to 6 bases, leaving 7 bases not matched to a gene. CDR3 in DNA: TGTGCCAGCAAATTCCCAGCGGGGGGCGAGCAGTACTTC. Amino acids: CASKFPAGGEQYF.

The rearrangement links TRBV6-5 to TRBJ1-2; maybe TRBD1 (5 bases). V was clipped by 0 bases and J by 4 bases, with 12 bases between them. Germline CDR1 and CDR2: MNHEY and SVGAGI. The CDR3 covers 15 residues. CDR3 DNA: TGTGCCAGCAGTTACTCGGACGGGGGTGGCTATGGCTACACCTTC. This codes for CASSYSDGGGYGYTF.

As regards this clonotype: Germline is not matched at one junction end, which may reflect a read error. This chain uses TRBV7-9 with TRBJ2-5; D is ambiguous. Germline CDR1 reads SEHNR; CDR2 reads FQNEAQ (reference sequence). The CDR3 is 12 residues long. CDR3 coding DNA: TGTGCCAGCAGCTTAGGCCAAGAGACCCACTACTTC. Protein sequence: CASSLGQETHYF.

Here the CDR3 DNA reads TGTGCCAGCAGCTTACCAAAGGGTTCCTACGAGCAGTACTTC. It specifies CASSLPKGSYEQYF. This rearrangement joins TRBV13 to TRBJ2-7, with D uncertain. Germline loops: CDR1 PRHDT, CDR2 FYEKMQ (reference sequence). The CDR3 loop spans 14 amino acids. V was pared by 2 bases and J by 1 base, with 9 bases between.

This clonotype turned up a few times. The CDR3 is CASKADSLTYEQYF. The CDR3, as DNA: TGCGCCAGCAAGGCGGACAGCTTAACCTACGAGCAGTACTTC. The J gene is TRBJ2-7, the V gene TRBV5-1; TRBD1 might be the D (6 bases). From germline, CDR1 is SGHRS and CDR2 YFSETQ. V lost 6 bases to trimming and J lost 2 bases, with 15 bases between them. CDR3 size: 14 residues.

This clonotype was detected a few times. The chain is built from TRBV29-1 and TRBJ1-1, with 7 bases fitting TRBD1. CDR1 and CDR2 from the germline V gene are SQVTM and ANQGSEA. This CDR3 spans 13 amino acids. The trim removed 8 bases at V and 2 bases at J, leaving 8 bases unmatched. The CDR3 DNA follows: TGCAGCTCCAGACAGGGTTTAAACACTGAAGCTTTCTTT. Translating gives CSSRQGLNTEAFF.

In its sample, this clonotype was seen a few times. The rearrangement joins TRBV18 to TRBJ2-7, with TRBD1 as a possible D gene (6 bases). This CDR3 has 14 amino acids. Trimming stripped 6 bases from V and 6 bases from J, with 18 bases between. The germline V gene has CDR1 KGHSH and CDR2 LQKENI. The CDR3 DNA follows: TGTGCCAGCTCTCCTGACAGGAGCCCTGGCGAGCAGTACTTC. Its protein is CASSPDRSPGEQYF.

In this sample, this clonotype turned up a few times. The chain has TRBV4-3 and TRBJ2-1; D remains ambiguous. The CDR3 runs to 14 residues. CDR1 is LGHNA, CDR2 YSLEER, per germline. V gave up 0 bases and J gave up 6 bases, with 9 bases separating them. CDR3 region: CASSQERWGNEQFF. In DNA, the CDR3 is TGCGCCAGCAGCCAAGAAAGGTGGGGCAATGAGCAGTTCTTC.

This clonotype occurred a few times. The chain joins TRBV6-2 or TRBV6-3 to TRBJ2-7, with 7 nucleotides matching TRBD2. Germline V gene sequence: CDR1 MNHEY, CDR2 SVGEGT. The CDR3 is 18 residues long. V shed 5 bases, J shed 4 bases, and the junction held 20 bases outside the gene matches. The CDR3 loop is CASSPGGLAGPRIYEQYF. The CDR3 nucleotides read TGTGCCAGCAGTCCGGGGGGACTTGCGGGACCGAGGATATACGAGCAGTACTTC.

This clonotype was detected only a few times. V usage is TRBV7-9 and J usage is TRBJ2-1, with TRBD1 as a possible D gene (7 bases). Trimming pared 0 bases from V and 7 bases from J, leaving 16 bases between. This CDR3 contains 16 residues. CDR1 SEHNR and CDR2 FQNEAQ come from the germline V gene (reference sequence). The CDR3 loop is CASSLARTTGRNEQFF. The CDR3 nucleotides are TGTGCCAGCAGCTTAGCCCGTACGACAGGGAGGAATGAGCAGTTCTTC.

The chain is built from TRBV5-1 and TRBJ2-5; D call uncertain. Looked up from germline, CDR1 is SGHRS and CDR2 is YFSETQ. V gave up 2 bases and J gave up 6 bases, with 8 bases separating them. This CDR3 comprises 12 residues. This chain's CDR3 is CASSFPDKTQYF. The CDR3 bases are TGCGCCAGCAGCTTCCCAGACAAGACCCAGTACTTC.

The gene calls are TRBV4-2 and TRBJ2-3, with 10 bases fitting TRBD1. V gave up 2 bases and J gave up 4 bases; unmatched junction bases: 12. This CDR3 contains 18 residues. Germline V CDR1 and CDR2: LGHNA, YNFKEQ. The CDR3 loop reads CASSQKGRQGALADTQYF. The CDR3 DNA sequence: TGTGCCAGCAGCCAAAAAGGGAGACAGGGGGCGCTTGCAGATACGCAGTATTTT.

This chain links TRBV28 with TRBJ2-2, with D possibly TRBD1 on 5 matching bases. Trimming took 1 base from V and 5 from J, leaving 17 bases between them. The CDR3 totals 17 residues. Germline V gives CDR1 MDHEN, CDR2 SYDVKM. CDR3: CASSLFNGRVWTGELFF. The CDR3 nucleotides read TGTGCCAGCAGTTTATTTAACGGCAGGGTATGGACCGGGGAGCTGTTTTTT. Variable domain in full (rest from reference TRBV28 and TRBJ2-2): DVKVTQSSRYLVKRTGEKVFLECVQDMDHENMFWYRQDPGLGLRLIYFSYDVKMKEKGDIPEGYSVSREKKERFSLILESASTNQTSMYLCASSLFNGRVWTGELFFGEGSRLTVL.

There are many counts of this clonotype. The V gene is TRBV28, the J gene TRBJ2-7; TRBD2 matches 12 bases. After removal of 3 bases from V and 4 bases from J, the junction contained 1 base not matched to a gene. CDR3 length equals 14 residues. Germline loops: CDR1 MDHEN, CDR2 SYDVKM. The CDR3 region is CASSLTSGSYEQYF. CDR3 in DNA: TGTGCCAGCAGTTTGACTAGCGGGAGTTACGAGCAGTACTTC.

With respect to this clonotype: This CDR3 fails to terminate in the conserved phenylalanine or tryptophan, so it likely reflects a read error. The chain employs TRBV12-3 or TRBV12-4 and TRBJ2-5; TRBD2 is a possible D gene (5 bases). Deletions cut 2 bases from V and 3 bases from J, with 10 bases between. The CDR3 extends over 14 amino acids. The CDR3 DNA follows: TGTGCCAGCAGTTTAAGCCCCGGGGAAGAGACCCAGTACGTC. Translated, it gives CASSLSPGEETQYV.

This clonotype was observed a handful of times. The gene calls are TRBV6-5 and TRBJ1-2, with 8 bases lining up with TRBD1. The junction had 11 bases not matched to a gene; V was cut back by 0 bases and J by 8 bases. CDR1 is MNHEY, CDR2 SVGAGI, per germline. The CDR3 extends over 16 amino acids. CDR3 sequence (DNA): TGTGCCAGCAGTTACTCGCCCCGGACAGGGATTGGAGGCTACACCTTC. Its protein product is CASSYSPRTGIGGYTF.

CDR3: CASSLGTAISYEQYF. The DNA of the CDR3 is TGTGCCAGCAGCTTGGGGACAGCTATCTCCTACGAGCAGTACTTC. The V call is TRBV11-2, the J call TRBJ2-7, with TRBD1 matching over 7 bases. J lost 0 bases, V lost 3 bases, and 5 bases had no gene match. This CDR3 region has 15 residues. Germline V gene sequence: CDR1 SGHAT, CDR2 FQNNGV.

The chain employs TRBV13 and TRBJ2-5; no clear D gene. Germline V lookup: CDR1 PRHDT, CDR2 FYEKMQ (reference sequence). Between the trimmed V and J ends, which lost 3 bases and 4 bases, there was a span of 9 bases. The CDR3 contains 13 residues. CDR3 amino acids: CASSLSLGETQYF. The CDR3 nucleotides are TGTGCCAGCAGCTTGTCCCTGGGAGAGACCCAGTACTTC.

This clonotype was detected only a few times. The J gene is TRBJ2-7, the V gene TRBV7-9, with TRBD1 matching 8 bases. V lost 5 bases, J lost 4 bases, and 10 bases stayed unmatched. The CDR3 is 15 residues long. Germline lookup yields CDR1 SEHNR and CDR2 FQNEAQ (reference sequence). Written as DNA, the CDR3 is TGTGCCAGCAGCAACGACAGGGGAGTTGTATACGAGCAGTACTTC. Its protein is CASSNDRGVVYEQYF. Full variable domain (outside the CDR3, taken from reference TRBV7-9 and TRBJ2-7): DTGVSQNPRHKITKRGQNVTFRCDPISEHNRLYWYRQTLGQGPEFLTYFQNEAQLEKSRLLSDRFSAERPKGSFSTLEIQRTEQGDSAMYLCASSNDRGVVYEQYFGPGTRLTVT.

V gene TRBV2 combines with J gene TRBJ2-2; 13 nucleotides match TRBD2. The CDR3 length is 18 residues. With 5 bases clipped from V and 0 bases from J, the junction kept 6 bases outside the gene matches. Germline values: CDR1 SNHLY, CDR2 FYNNEI. The CDR3, as DNA: TGTGCCAGCAGTCCGGGACTAGCGGGAAACCCGAACACCGGGGAGCTGTTTTTT. Translation gives CASSPGLAGNPNTGELFF. Together with reference TRBV2 and TRBJ2-2, the CDR3 gives the full variable domain: EPEVTQTPSHQVTQMGQEVILRCVPISNHLYFYWYRQILGQKVEFLVSFYNNEISEKSEIFDDQFSVERPDGSNFTLKIRSTKLEDSAMYFCASSPGLAGNPNTGELFFGEGSRLTVL.

This clonotype was found a few times. The CDR3 sequence is CASSYSMHGTERSGANVLTF. Written as DNA, the CDR3 is TGTGCCAGCAGTTACTCGATGCATGGGACAGAGAGATCTGGGGCCAACGTCCTGACTTTC. This chain links TRBV6-2 or TRBV6-3 with TRBJ2-6, with 7 bases fitting TRBD1. The CDR3 is made up of 20 amino acids. With 0 bases clipped from V and 1 base from J, the junction kept 12 bases outside the gene matches. CDR1 and CDR2 from the germline V gene are MNHEY and SVGEGT.

The chain links TRBV6-2 or TRBV6-3 to TRBJ2-1, with 14 bases matching TRBD2. CDR3 length: 18 residues. CDR1 MNHEY and CDR2 SVGEGT come from the germline V gene. The J segment lost 4 bases and the V segment lost 2 bases, leaving 7 bases of the junction unmatched. This CDR3 reads CASSYDGTSGRTYNEQFF. The CDR3 bases are TGTGCCAGCAGTTACGATGGGACTAGCGGGAGAACTTACAATGAGCAGTTCTTC.

The chain has TRBV5-1 and TRBJ1-6; 10 bases are shared with TRBD1. The CDR3 consists of 15 residues. Germline V gene lookup returns CDR1 SGHRS and CDR2 YFSETQ. V lost 3 bases to trimming and J lost 10 bases; unmatched junction nucleotides: 7. The CDR3 reads CASSSRTGGGSPLHF. Written as DNA, the CDR3 is TGCGCCAGCAGCTCCCGGACAGGGGGTGGATCACCCCTCCACTTT.

The chain couples TRBV14 to TRBJ2-7, with no clear D. The CDR3 runs 15 residues. Per the germline V gene, CDR1 is SGHDN and CDR2 is FVKESK. V was trimmed by 1 base and J by 4 bases, leaving 14 bases between them. The CDR3 DNA reads TGTGCCAGCAGCCAAGGAGCACTGATGGTTTACGAGCAGTACTTC. Translated, it gives CASSQGALMVYEQYF.

This clonotype was recorded a few times. The chain has TRBV28 and TRBJ1-3; D unresolved. V was trimmed by 2 bases and J by 4 bases, leaving 9 bases between them. CDR3 length: 14 residues. Germline CDR1 MDHEN, CDR2 SYDVKM. The CDR3 sequence: CASSLPRAGNTIYF. CDR3 nucleotides: TGTGCCAGCAGTTTACCCCGGGCCGGAAACACCATATATTTT.

The gene calls are TRBV15 and TRBJ2-3; TRBD1 matches at 7 bases. The CDR3 is 18 amino acids. The J segment lost 2 bases and the V segment lost 2 bases, leaving 13 bases of the junction unmatched. Germline V gene lookup returns CDR1 LNHNV and CDR2 YYDKDF (reference sequence). The CDR3 region is CATSRQTTGTAPTDTQYF. The CDR3 DNA reads as TGTGCCACCAGCAGACAAACTACCGGGACAGCGCCCACAGATACGCAGTATTTT.

The CDR3 spells CASSVASNLEQYF. CDR3 DNA sequence: TGTGCCAGCAGCGTAGCTAGTAACCTGGAGCAGTACTTC. This rearrangement joins TRBV9 to TRBJ2-7; no firm D call. Germline values: CDR1 SGDLS, CDR2 YYNGEE. The CDR3 consists of 13 residues. Between the trimmed V and J ends, which lost 0 bases and 7 bases, there was a span of 11 bases. Drawing the rest from reference TRBV9 and TRBJ2-7, the complete variable domain is DSGVTQTPKHLITATGQRVTLRCSPRSGDLSVYWYQQSLDQGLQFLIQYYNGEERAKGNILERFSAQQFPDLHSELNLSSLELGDSALYFCASSVASNLEQYFGPGTRLTVT.

This rearrangement joins TRBV7-2 to TRBJ2-2; D possibly uses TRBD1 or TRBD2 (5 bases each). The CDR3 totals 14 residues. The germline V gene encodes CDR1 SGHTA and CDR2 FQGNSA. V gave up 3 bases and J gave up 3 bases, with 8 bases separating them. The CDR3 region has the DNA TGTGCCAGCAGCTTTGGGGGTTACACCGGGGAGCTGTTTTTT. Encoded protein: CASSFGGYTGELFF.